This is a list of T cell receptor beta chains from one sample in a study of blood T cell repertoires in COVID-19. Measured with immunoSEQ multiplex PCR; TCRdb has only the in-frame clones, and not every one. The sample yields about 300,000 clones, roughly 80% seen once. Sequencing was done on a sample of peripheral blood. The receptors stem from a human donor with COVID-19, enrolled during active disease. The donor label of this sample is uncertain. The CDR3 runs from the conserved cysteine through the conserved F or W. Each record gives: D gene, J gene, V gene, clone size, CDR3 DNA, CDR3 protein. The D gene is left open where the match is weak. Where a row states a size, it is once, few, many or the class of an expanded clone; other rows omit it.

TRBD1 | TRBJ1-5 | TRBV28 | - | TGTGCCAGCACCTCTGACAGGGGGGTGGGTCAGCCCCAGCATTTT | CASTSDRGVGQPQHF
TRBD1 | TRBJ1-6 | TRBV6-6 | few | TGTGCCAGCAGACGGGACAGGGGGGATTCACCCCTCCACTTT | CASRRDRGDSPLHF
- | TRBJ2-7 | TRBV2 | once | TGTGCCAGCAGTTCAGACAGCAGCTCCTACGAGCAGTACTTC | CASSSDSSSYEQYF
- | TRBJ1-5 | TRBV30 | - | TGTGCCTGGAGTGTCCTCCAGGGCAGGAGCAATCAGCCCCAGCATTTT | CAWSVLQGRSNQPQHF
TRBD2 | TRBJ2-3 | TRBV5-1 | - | TGCGCCAGCAGCTTGGGCCGAGGGACTAGCGGGGGGCTAGATACGCAGTATTTT | CASSLGRGTSGGLDTQYF
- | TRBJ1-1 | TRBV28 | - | TGTGCCAGCAGTCTCCCCTCCCGGACTGAAGCTTTCTTT | CASSLPSRTEAFF
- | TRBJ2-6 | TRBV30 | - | TGTGCCTGGATATCGGGGGTCTCTGGGGCCAACGTCCTGACTTTC | CAWISGVSGANVLTF
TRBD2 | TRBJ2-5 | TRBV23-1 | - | TGCGCCAGCAGTCAATCCGTCCTCGGGAGGGGGACCCAGTACTTC | CASSQSVLGRGTQYF
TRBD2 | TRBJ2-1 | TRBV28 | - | TGTGCCAGCACCGTACCGGGACTAGCGGGAAGGATGGGTAGGAATGAGCAGTTCTTC | CASTVPGLAGRMGRNEQFF
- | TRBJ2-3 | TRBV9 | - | TGTGCCAGCAGCGTAGCCGGGGGACGAAGGACAGATACGCAGTATTTT | CASSVAGGRRTDTQYF
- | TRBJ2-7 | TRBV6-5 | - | TGTGCCAGCAGCCGAGCGGGTGCCGAGCAGTACTTC | CASSRAGAEQYF
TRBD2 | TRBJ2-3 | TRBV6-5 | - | TGTGCCACCATTAACGGGAGGGCCGGGGCAGATACGCAGTATTTT | CATINGRAGADTQYF
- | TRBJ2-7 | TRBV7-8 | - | TGTGCCAGCAGCTTAGCAGCTAGACTCGAGCAGTACTTC | CASSLAARLEQYF
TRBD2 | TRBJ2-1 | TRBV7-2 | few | TGTGCCAGCAGCCCTACGAGGGCCAGACAGCGGGAGAACAATGAGCAGTTCTTC | CASSPTRARQRENNEQFF
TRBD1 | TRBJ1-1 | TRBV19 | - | TGTGCCAGTAGTATGGACTCCGGGACAGGTATAAACACTGAAGCTTTCTTT | CASSMDSGTGINTEAFF
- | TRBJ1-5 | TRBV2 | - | TGTGCCAGCAAGGTACAGGCTAGCAATCAGCCCCAGCATTTT | CASKVQASNQPQHF
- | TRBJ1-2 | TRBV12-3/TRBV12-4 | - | TGTGCCAGCAGTTTTGAAGGAGTAGGCGGCTACACCTTC | CASSFEGVGGYTF
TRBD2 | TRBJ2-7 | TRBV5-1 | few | TGCGCCAGCAGCTTGGCCGGGACTAGCGTCTCCTACGAGCAGTACTTC | CASSLAGTSVSYEQYF
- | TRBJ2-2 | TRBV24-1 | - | TGTGCCACCGTCAGCAGGCGTAACACCGGGGAGCTGTTTTTT | CATVSRRNTGELFF
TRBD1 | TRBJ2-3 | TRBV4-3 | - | TGCGCCAGCAGCGGACCAACAGGGGGCGCAGGTGGAGATACGCAGTATTTT | CASSGPTGGAGGDTQYF
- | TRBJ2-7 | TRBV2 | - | TGTGCCAGCAGTGAAGCTCACAGGCCCTACGAGCAGTACTTC | CASSEAHRPYEQYF
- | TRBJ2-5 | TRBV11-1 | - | TGTGCCAGCAGCTCACGACTAGTCCAAGAGACCCAGTACTTC | CASSSRLVQETQYF
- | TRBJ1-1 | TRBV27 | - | TGTGCCAGCAGTTTGGGGCAGGGTAAAGCTTTCTTT | CASSLGQGKAFF
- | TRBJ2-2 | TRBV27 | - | TGTGCCAGCAGACCACTTGGGACAAAAGGGGGGGAGCTGTTTTTT | CASRPLGTKGGELFF
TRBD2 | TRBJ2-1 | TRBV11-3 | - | TGTGCCAGCAGCCCCCGAGCGGGAGAGAATGAGCAGTTCTTC | CASSPRAGENEQFF
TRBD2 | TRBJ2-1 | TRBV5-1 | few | TGCGCCAGCAGCTTGGCCGGACTAGCGGACAATGAGCAGTTCTTC | CASSLAGLADNEQFF
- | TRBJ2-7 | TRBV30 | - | TGTGCCTGGGGGGACTTCTCCTACGAGCAGTACTTC | CAWGDFSYEQYF
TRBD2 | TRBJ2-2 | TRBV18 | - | TGTGCCAGCTCACCGAAGCAAACTAGCGGGAGTCGGGGGGAGCTGTTTTTT | CASSPKQTSGSRGELFF
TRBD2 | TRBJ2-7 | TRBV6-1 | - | TGTGCCAGCAGTGAAGCGACTAGCGGGGGTGGCTTTGGTCAGTACTTC | CASSEATSGGGFGQYF
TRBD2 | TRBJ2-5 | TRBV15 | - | TGTGCCACCAGCAGAGATCGGACTAGCGGGAGGATAGAGACCCAGTACTTC | CATSRDRTSGRIETQYF
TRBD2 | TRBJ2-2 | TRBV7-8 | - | TGTGCCAGCAGCGCACTAGCGGGAGGACCGAACACCGGGGAGCTGTTTTTT | CASSALAGGPNTGELFF
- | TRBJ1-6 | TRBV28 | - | TGTGCCAGCACCCCCGCGGGGCCAAATTCACCCCTCCACTTT | CASTPAGPNSPLHF
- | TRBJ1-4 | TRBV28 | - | TGTGCCACCTCCAGGACAGATACAACTAATGAAAAACTGTTTTTT | CATSRTDTTNEKLFF
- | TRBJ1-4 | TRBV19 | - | TGTGCCAGTAGTAGCGGGGGGCTGAGTAATGAAAAACTGTTTTTT | CASSSGGLSNEKLFF
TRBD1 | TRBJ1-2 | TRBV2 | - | TGTGCCAGCAGGTACCCCCGGGACAGGGGGCAAGATGGCTACACCTTC | CASRYPRDRGQDGYTF
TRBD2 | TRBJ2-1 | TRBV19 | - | TGTGCCAGTAGTTCCCAGCGGGGAGAATGGAATGAGCAGTTCTTC | CASSSQRGEWNEQFF
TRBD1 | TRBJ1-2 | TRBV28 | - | TGTGCCAGCAGTTTATTATCGGGACAGGGGGTTAACTATGGCTACACCTTC | CASSLLSGQGVNYGYTF
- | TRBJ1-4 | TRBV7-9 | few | TGTGCCAGCGGCGGGGGCGGAAAACTGTTTTTT | CASGGGGKLFF
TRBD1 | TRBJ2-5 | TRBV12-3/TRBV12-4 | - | TGTGCCAGCAGACTCGGACAGGGCGAGACCCAGTACTTC | CASRLGQGETQYF
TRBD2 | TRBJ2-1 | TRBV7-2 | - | TGTGCCAGCTTGAAAGGGCTAGCGGGAGACAATGAGCAGTTCTTC | CASLKGLAGDNEQFF
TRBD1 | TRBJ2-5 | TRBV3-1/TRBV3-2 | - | TGTGCCAGCAGCCTATTATACACCGGGACAGGGGGCGCTGAGACCCAGTACTTC | CASSLLYTGTGGAETQYF
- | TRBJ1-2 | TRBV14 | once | TGTGCCAGCAGCCAAGTCGCAGGGGACTATGGCTACACCTTC | CASSQVAGDYGYTF
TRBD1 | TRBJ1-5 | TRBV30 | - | TGTGCCTGGAGTCCCGACAGGGGGGAGGATCAGCCCCAGCATTTT | CAWSPDRGEDQPQHF
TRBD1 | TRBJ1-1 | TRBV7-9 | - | TGTGCCAGCAGCTCTACAGGGGGGGCTGAAGCTTTCTTT | CASSSTGGAEAFF
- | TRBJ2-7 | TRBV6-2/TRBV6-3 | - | TGTGCCAGCAGTTATCCCACCTACGAGCAGTACTTC | CASSYPTYEQYF
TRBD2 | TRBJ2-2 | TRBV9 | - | TGTGCCAGCAGCGTAGCATTCCCAGCGGGATACGGGGAGCTGTTTTTT | CASSVAFPAGYGELFF
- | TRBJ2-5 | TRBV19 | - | TGTGCCAGTAGACGGGGAGGACTGGGTCAAGAGACCCAGTACTTC | CASRRGGLGQETQYF
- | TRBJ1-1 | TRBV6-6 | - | TGTGCCATCACGGGTACGGTGAGGAGCACTGAAGCTTTCTTT | CAITGTVRSTEAFF